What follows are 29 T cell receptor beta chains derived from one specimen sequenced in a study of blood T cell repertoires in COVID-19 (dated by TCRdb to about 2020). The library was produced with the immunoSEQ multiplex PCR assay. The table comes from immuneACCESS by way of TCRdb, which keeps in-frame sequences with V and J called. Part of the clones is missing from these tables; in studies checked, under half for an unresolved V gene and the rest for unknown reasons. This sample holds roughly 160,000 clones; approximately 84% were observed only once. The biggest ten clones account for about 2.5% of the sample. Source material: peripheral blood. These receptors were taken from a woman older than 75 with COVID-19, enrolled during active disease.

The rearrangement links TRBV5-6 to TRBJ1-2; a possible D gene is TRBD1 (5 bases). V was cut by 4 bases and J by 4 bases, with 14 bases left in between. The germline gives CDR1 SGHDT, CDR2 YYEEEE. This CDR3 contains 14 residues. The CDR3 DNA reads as TGTGCCAGCAGCAAAGGGGTAGTCCCCTATGGCTACACCTTC. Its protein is CASSKGVVPYGYTF.

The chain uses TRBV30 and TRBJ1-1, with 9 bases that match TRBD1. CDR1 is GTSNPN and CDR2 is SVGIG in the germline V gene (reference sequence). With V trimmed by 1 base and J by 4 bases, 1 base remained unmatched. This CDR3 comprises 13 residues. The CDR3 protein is CAWSGTGATEAFF. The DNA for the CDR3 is TGTGCCTGGAGTGGGACAGGGGCCACTGAAGCTTTCTTT.

This CDR3 reads CASSPRQGISNSPLHF. The CDR3 coding sequence is TGTGCCAGCAGTCCACGACAGGGGATCAGTAATTCACCCCTCCACTTT. The chain joins TRBV28 to TRBJ1-6; 8 bases line up with TRBD1. The germline V gene encodes CDR1 MDHEN and CDR2 SYDVKM. Trimming at V came to 5 bases and at J to 6 bases, leaving 9 bases not matched to a gene. The CDR3 length is 16 residues.

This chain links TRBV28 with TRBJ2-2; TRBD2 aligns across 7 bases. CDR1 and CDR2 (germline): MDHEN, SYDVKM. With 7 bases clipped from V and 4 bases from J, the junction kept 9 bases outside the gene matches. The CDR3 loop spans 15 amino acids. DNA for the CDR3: TGTGCCAGCATACTGGCGGGAGCTGTCACCGGGGAGCTGTTTTTT. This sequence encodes CASILAGAVTGELFF.

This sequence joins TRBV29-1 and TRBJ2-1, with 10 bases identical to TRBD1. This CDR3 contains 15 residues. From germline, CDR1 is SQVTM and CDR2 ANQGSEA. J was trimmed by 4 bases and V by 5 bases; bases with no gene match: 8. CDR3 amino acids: CSVWGTGDSYNEQFF. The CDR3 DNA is TGCAGCGTTTGGGGGACAGGGGATTCATACAATGAGCAGTTCTTC.

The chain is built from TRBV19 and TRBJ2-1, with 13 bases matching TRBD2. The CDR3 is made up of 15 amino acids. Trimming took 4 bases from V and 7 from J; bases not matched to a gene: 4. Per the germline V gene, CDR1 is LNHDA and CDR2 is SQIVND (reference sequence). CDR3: CASSKLAGGSNEQFF. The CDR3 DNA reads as TGTGCCAGTAGTAAACTAGCGGGAGGGTCTAATGAGCAGTTCTTC.

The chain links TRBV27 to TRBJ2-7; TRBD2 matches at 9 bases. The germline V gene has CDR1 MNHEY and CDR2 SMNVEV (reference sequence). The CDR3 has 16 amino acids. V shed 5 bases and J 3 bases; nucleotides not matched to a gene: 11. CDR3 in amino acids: CASSPSIAGVYYEQYF. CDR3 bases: TGTGCCAGCAGTCCATCCATAGCGGGAGTTTACTACGAGCAGTACTTC.

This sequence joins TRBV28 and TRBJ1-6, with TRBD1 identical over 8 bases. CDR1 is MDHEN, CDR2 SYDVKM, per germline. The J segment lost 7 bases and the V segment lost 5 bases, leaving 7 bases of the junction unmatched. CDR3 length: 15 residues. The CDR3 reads CASSGRTGRNSPLHF. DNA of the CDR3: TGTGCCAGCAGTGGGAGGACAGGGCGCAATTCACCCCTCCACTTT.

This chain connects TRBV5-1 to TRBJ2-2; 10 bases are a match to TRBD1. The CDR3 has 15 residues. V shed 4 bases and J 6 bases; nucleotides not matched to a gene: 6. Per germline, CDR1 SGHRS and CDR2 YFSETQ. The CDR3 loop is CASSTGTGEAGELFF. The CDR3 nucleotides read TGCGCCAGCAGCACCGGGACAGGGGAGGCCGGGGAGCTGTTTTTT.

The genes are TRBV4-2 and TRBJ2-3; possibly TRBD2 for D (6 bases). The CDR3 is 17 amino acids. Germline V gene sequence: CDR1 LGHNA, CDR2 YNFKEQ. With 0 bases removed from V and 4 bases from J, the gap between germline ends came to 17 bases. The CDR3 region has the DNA TGTGCCAGCAGCCAAGAAGGGCACTCCGGGGGTGCAGATACGCAGTATTTT. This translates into CASSQEGHSGGADTQYF.

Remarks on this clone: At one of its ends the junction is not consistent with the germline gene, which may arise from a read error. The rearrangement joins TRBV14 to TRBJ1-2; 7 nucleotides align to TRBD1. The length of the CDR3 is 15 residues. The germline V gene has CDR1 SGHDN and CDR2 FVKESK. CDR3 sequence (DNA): TGTGCCAGCAGTCAAGACAGGGCTGGGTACTATGGCTACACCTTC. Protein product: CASSQDRAGYYGYTF.

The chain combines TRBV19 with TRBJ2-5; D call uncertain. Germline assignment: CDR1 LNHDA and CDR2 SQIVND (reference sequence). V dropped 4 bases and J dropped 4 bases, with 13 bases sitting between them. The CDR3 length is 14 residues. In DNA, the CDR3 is TGTGCCAGTAGTACGATAGCTGGTAGAGAGACCCAGTACTTC. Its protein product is CASSTIAGRETQYF.

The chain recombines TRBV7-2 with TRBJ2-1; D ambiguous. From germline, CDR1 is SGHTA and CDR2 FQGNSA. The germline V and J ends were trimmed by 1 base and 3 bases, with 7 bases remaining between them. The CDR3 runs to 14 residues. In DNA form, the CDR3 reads TGTGCCAGCAGCTTAGACCCACTCTACAATGAGCAGTTCTTC. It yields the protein CASSLDPLYNEQFF.

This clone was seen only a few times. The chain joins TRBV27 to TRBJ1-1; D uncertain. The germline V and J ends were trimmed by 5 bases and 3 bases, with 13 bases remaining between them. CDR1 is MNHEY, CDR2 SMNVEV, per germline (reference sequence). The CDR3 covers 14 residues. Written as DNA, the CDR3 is TGTGCCAGCAGTGCCTGGTACGGGGACACTGAAGCTTTCTTT. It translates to CASSAWYGDTEAFF.

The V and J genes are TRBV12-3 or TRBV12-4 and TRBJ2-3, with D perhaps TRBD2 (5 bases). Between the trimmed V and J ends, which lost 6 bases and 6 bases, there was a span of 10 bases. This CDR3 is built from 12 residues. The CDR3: CASRGSPDTQYF. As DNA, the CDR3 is TGTGCCAGCAGAGGGAGTCCCGATACGCAGTATTTT.

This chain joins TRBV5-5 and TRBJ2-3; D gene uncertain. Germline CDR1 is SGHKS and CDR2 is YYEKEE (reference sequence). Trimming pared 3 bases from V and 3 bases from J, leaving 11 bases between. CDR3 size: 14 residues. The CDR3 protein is CASSSGIGTDTQYF. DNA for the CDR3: TGTGCCAGCAGCTCAGGCATTGGAACAGATACGCAGTATTTT. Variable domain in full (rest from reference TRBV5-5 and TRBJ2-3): DAGVTQSPTHLIKTRGQQVTLRCSPISGHKSVSWYQQVLGQGPQFIFQYYEKEERGRGNFPDRFSARQFPNYSSELNVNALLLGDSALYLCASSSGIGTDTQYFGPGTRLTVL.

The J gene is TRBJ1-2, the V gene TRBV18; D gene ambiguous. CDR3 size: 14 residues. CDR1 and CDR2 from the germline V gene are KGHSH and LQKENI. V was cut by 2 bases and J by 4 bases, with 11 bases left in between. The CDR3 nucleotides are TGTGCCAGCTCACCAGATAGTAGCGGCTATGGCTACACCTTC. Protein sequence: CASSPDSSGYGYTF.

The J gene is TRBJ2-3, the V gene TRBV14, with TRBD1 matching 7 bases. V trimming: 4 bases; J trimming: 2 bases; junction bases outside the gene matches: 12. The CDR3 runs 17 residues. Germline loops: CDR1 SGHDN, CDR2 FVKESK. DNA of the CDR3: TGTGCCAGCAGCCCCAGTTGGGGGACAGCGAACACAGATACGCAGTATTTT. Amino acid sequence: CASSPSWGTANTDTQYF.

CDR3 loop: CASSYGEGAEQYF. As DNA, the CDR3 is TGTGCCAGCAGTTACGGCGAGGGAGCCGAGCAGTACTTC. The chain joins TRBV6-2 or TRBV6-3 to TRBJ2-7; weak D call: TRBD2 (5 bases). V was pared by 2 bases and J by 6 bases, with 11 bases between. In germline, CDR1 is MNHEY, CDR2 SVGEGT. The CDR3 sequence is 13 residues long.

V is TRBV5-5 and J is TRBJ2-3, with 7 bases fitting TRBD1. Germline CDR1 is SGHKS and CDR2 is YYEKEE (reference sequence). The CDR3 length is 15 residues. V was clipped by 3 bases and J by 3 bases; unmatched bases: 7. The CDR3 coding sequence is TGTGCCAGCAGCTCGCACGGGACAGCAACAGATACGCAGTATTTT. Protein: CASSSHGTATDTQYF.

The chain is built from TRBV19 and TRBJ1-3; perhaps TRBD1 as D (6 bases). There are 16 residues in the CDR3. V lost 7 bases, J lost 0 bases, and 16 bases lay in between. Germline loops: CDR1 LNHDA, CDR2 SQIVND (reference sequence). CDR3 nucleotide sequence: TGTGCCAGTAACCCCGCTACAGGGCGCTCTGGAAACACCATATATTTT. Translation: CASNPATGRSGNTIYF.

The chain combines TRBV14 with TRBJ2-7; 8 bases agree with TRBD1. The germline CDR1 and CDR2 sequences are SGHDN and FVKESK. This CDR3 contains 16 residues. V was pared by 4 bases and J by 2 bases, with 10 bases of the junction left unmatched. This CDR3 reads CASSPLGRTGTYEQYF. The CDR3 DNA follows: TGTGCCAGCAGCCCCCTCGGCCGGACAGGGACCTACGAGCAGTACTTC.

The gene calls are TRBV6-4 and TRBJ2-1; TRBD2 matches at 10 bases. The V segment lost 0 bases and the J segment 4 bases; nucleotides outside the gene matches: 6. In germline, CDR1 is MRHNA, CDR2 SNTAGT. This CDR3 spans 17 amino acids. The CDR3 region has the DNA TGTGCCAGCAGTGACTCCCCACTAGCGGGGAAATACAATGAGCAGTTCTTC. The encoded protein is CASSDSPLAGKYNEQFF.

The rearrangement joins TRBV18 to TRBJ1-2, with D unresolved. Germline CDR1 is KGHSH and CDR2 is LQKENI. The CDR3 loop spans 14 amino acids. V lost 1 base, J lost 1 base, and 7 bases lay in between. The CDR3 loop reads CASSPLGDNYGYTF. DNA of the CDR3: TGTGCCAGCTCACCACTCGGGGATAACTATGGCTACACCTTC.

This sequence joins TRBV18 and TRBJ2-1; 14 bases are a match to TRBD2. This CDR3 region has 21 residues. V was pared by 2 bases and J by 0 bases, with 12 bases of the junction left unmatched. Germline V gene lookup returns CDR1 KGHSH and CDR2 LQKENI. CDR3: CASSPRLAGGDLTSSYNEQFF. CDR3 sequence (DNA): TGTGCCAGCTCACCAAGACTAGCGGGAGGGGATTTGACTAGCTCCTACAATGAGCAGTTCTTC.

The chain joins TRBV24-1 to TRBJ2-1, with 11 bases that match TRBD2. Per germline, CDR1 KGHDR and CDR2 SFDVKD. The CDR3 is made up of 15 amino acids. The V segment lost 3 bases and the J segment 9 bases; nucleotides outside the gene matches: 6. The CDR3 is CATSDHTSGSGEQFF. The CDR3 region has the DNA TGTGCCACCAGTGATCATACTAGCGGGAGTGGTGAGCAGTTCTTC.

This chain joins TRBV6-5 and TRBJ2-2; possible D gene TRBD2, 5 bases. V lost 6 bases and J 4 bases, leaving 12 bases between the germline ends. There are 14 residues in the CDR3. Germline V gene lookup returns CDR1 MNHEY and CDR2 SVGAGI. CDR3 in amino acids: CASSIGRGTGELFF. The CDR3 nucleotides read TGTGCCAGCAGCATCGGCCGGGGCACCGGGGAGCTGTTTTTT.

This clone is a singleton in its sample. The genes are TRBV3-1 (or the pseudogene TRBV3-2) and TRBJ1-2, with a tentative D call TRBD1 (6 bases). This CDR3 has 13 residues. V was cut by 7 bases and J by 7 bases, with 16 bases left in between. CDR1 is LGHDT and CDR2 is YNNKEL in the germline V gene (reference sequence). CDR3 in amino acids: CASTPTGIGGYTF. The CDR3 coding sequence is TGTGCCAGCACCCCAACAGGGATCGGTGGCTACACCTTC.

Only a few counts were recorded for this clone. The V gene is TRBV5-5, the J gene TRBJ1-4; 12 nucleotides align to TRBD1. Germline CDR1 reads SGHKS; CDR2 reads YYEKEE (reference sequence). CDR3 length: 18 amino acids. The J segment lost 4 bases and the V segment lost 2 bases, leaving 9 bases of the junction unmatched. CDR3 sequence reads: CASSLGTGGAGDNEKLFF. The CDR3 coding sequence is TGTGCCAGCAGCTTAGGGACAGGGGGCGCCGGGGATAATGAAAAACTGTTTTTT. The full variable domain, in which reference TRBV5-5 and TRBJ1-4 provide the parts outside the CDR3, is DAGVTQSPTHLIKTRGQQVTLRCSPISGHKSVSWYQQVLGQGPQFIFQYYEKEERGRGNFPDRFSARQFPNYSSELNVNALLLGDSALYLCASSLGTGGAGDNEKLFFGSGTQLSVL.